The 21 T cell receptor beta chains below come from one sample, sequenced in a study of T-cell memory formation after mild COVID-19. TCRdb re-called the 5' RACE reads through MiXCR, storing one row per CDR3 protein. This table has about 210,000 distinct CDR3 sequences, under 30% appearing once. Sequencing was done on a sample of PBMCs or a T cell subset sorted from them (not recorded which). The receptors here all came from an adult woman who had mild COVID-19 (a few samples of this study predate the infection). Cell type and time point are not known.

The chain combines TRBV7-6 with TRBJ2-5; TRBD1 aligns across 9 bases. The CDR3 has 15 amino acids. The germline CDR1 and CDR2 sequences are SGHVS and FNYEAQ. J gave up 0 bases and V 5 bases, and 4 bases lay outside the gene matches. DNA for the CDR3: TGTGCCAGCAGCGCCGGACAGGGGTACCAAGAGACCCAGTACTTC. Translation: CASSAGQGYQETQYF.

This clonotype was counted only a few times. Here the CDR3 reads CASSLGTGWRSNEQFF. Here the CDR3 DNA reads TGTGCCAGCAGCTTGGGGACCGGGTGGAGGTCAAATGAGCAGTTCTTC. V gene TRBV5-6 combines with J gene TRBJ2-1, with D perhaps matching TRBD2 (5 bases). CDR3 length: 16 amino acids. V gave up 0 bases and J gave up 7 bases, with 17 bases separating them. Germline V gene data show CDR1 as SGHDT and CDR2 as YYEEEE.

V gene TRBV6-2 or TRBV6-3 combines with J gene TRBJ2-2, with a weak D call TRBD1 (5 bases). V lost 2 bases and J 6 bases, leaving 16 bases between the germline ends. CDR1 is MNHEY and CDR2 is SVGEGT in the germline V gene. CDR3 length: 16 amino acids. The CDR3 sequence is CASSYTHISRAGELFF. CDR3 bases: TGTGCCAGCAGTTACACTCATATTAGCAGGGCCGGGGAGCTGTTTTTT.

The chain combines TRBV7-9 with TRBJ2-1, with 7 bases aligning to TRBD1. Germline values: CDR1 SEHNR, CDR2 FQNEAQ (reference sequence). This CDR3 region has 17 residues. The V and J ends lost 2 bases and 0 bases, in that order; junction bases with no gene match: 7. The CDR3, as DNA: TGTGCCAGCAGCTTACTCCCGGGACAGAGCTCCTACAATGAGCAGTTCTTC. As protein: CASSLLPGQSSYNEQFF.

A few counts support this clonotype. The gene calls are TRBV4-2 and TRBJ2-3; 14 bases align to TRBD2. CDR3 size: 15 residues. Germline V CDR1 and CDR2: LGHNA, YNFKEQ. V lost 4 bases and J lost 5; bases outside the gene matches: 2. The CDR3 coding sequence is TGTGCCAGCAGCCGGACTAGCGGGAGGCTAGATACGCAGTATTTT. Translated: CASSRTSGRLDTQYF.

This clonotype has only a few counts. The chain links TRBV2 to TRBJ1-5; D is undetermined. From germline, CDR1 is SNHLY and CDR2 FYNNEI. The CDR3 consists of 12 residues. V was clipped by 6 bases and J by 3 bases, with 6 bases between them. This chain's CDR3 is CASRANNQPQHF. CDR3 DNA sequence: TGTGCCAGCAGAGCCAACAATCAGCCCCAGCATTTT.

The chain couples TRBV7-6 to TRBJ2-7; 7 positions match TRBD1. V lost 6 bases, J lost 7 bases, and 15 bases stayed unmatched. This CDR3 has 15 amino acids. CDR1 and CDR2 (germline): SGHVS, FNYEAQ. Here the CDR3 reads CASSFDSTGEGEQYF. The CDR3 bases are TGTGCCAGCAGTTTCGATTCAACAGGGGAAGGAGAGCAGTACTTC.

This chain uses TRBV10-3 with TRBJ2-4; perhaps D is TRBD1 or TRBD2 (5 bases each). CDR3 length: 13 amino acids. V lost 7 bases and J 8 bases, leaving 15 bases between the germline ends. The V gene's germline CDR1 is ENHRY and CDR2 SYGVKD. CDR3 protein: CAITLGVPDIQYF. CDR3 in DNA: TGTGCCATCACTCTGGGGGTTCCGGACATTCAGTACTTC.

V usage is TRBV5-1 and J usage is TRBJ1-1, with TRBD1 identical over 9 bases. The junction had 6 bases not matched to a gene; V was cut back by 3 bases and J by 3 bases. The CDR3 length is 15 residues. Germline V CDR1 and CDR2: SGHRS, YFSETQ. The CDR3 spells CASSSLTGGYTEAFF. The CDR3 coding sequence is TGCGCCAGCAGCTCCCTCACAGGGGGCTACACTGAAGCTTTCTTT. The whole variable domain, filled in from reference TRBV5-1 and TRBJ1-1, reads KAGVTQTPRYLIKTRGQQVTLSCSPISGHRSVSWYQQTPGQGLQFLFEYFSETQRNKGNFPGRFSGRQFSNSRSEMNVSTLELGDSALYLCASSSLTGGYTEAFFGQGTRLTVV.

The chain is built from TRBV4-3 and TRBJ2-7; 7 bases map to TRBD2. Trimming at V came to 0 bases and at J to 2 bases, leaving 10 bases not matched to a gene. Germline V gene sequence: CDR1 LGHNA, CDR2 YSLEER. The CDR3 has 17 residues. CDR3 nucleotide sequence: TGCGCCAGCAGCCAAGATTTGCGGGACTACCGCGCCTACGAGCAGTACTTC. This translates into CASSQDLRDYRAYEQYF.

This clonotype showed up just a few times. V and J are TRBV18 and TRBJ2-1, with 14 bases fitting TRBD2. Germline lookup yields CDR1 KGHSH and CDR2 LQKENI. This CDR3 is 15 amino acids long. J was trimmed by 11 bases and V by 0 bases; bases with no gene match: 3. CDR3 amino acids: CASSPPGLAGGQQFF. The CDR3 DNA sequence: TGTGCCAGCTCACCACCCGGACTAGCGGGGGGTCAGCAGTTCTTC.

This clonotype was observed at least ten times. The rearrangement links TRBV7-9 to TRBJ2-2; 12 positions match TRBD2. J gave up 5 bases and V 10 bases, and 11 bases lay outside the gene matches. The CDR3 contains 16 residues. Germline V CDR1 and CDR2: SEHNR, FQNEAQ (reference sequence). CDR3 DNA sequence: TGTGCCACTCCGGGACTAGCGGGTCTAGAGACCGGGGAGCTGTTTTTT. This codes for CATPGLAGLETGELFF.

The chain combines TRBV29-1 with TRBJ1-1; no reliable D call. The germline gives CDR1 SQVTM, CDR2 ANQGSEA. CDR3 length: 13 amino acids. The ends were cut back, 5 bases at V and 1 base at J, with 11 bases in the middle. CDR3 sequence: CSVQAQKNTEAFF. CDR3 nucleotides: TGCAGCGTTCAAGCACAGAAGAACACTGAAGCTTTCTTT.

In DNA, the CDR3 is TGTGCCAGCAGCTCTAGCGGGAGGTTCTACAATGAGCAGTTCTTC. It specifies CASSSSGRFYNEQFF. The J gene is TRBJ2-1, the V gene TRBV5-6, with 11 bases lining up with TRBD2. CDR3 size: 15 residues. J lost 3 bases, V lost 3 bases, and 2 bases had no gene match. CDR1 and CDR2 from the germline V gene are SGHDT and YYEEEE.

This clonotype was counted between two and nine times. The chain carries TRBV30 and TRBJ2-7; a weak D match, TRBD1 (5 bases). Germline-derived CDR1 and CDR2 are GTSNPN and SVGIG (reference sequence). CDR3 length equals 13 residues. Trimming cost V 3 bases and J 4 bases, with 13 bases left between them. The CDR3 here is CAWSHGHNYEQYF. The CDR3 DNA is TGTGCCTGGAGCCATGGACACAATTACGAGCAGTACTTC.

This rearrangement joins TRBV7-9 to TRBJ1-2; D perhaps matches TRBD1 (6 bases). The CDR3 has 15 amino acids. CDR1 and CDR2 (germline): SEHNR, FQNEAQ (reference sequence). V was shortened by 3 bases and J by 5 bases, with 16 bases between the two germline ends. The DNA of the CDR3 is TGTGCCAGCAGCTTGAGGGGGGGCGCTGGATATGGCTACACCTTC. Protein product: CASSLRGGAGYGYTF.

This chain joins TRBV4-3 and TRBJ1-1; D is undetermined. This CDR3 has 16 amino acids. V was cut by 4 bases and J by 1 base, with 16 bases left in between. Looked up from germline, CDR1 is LGHNA and CDR2 is YSLEER. The DNA for the CDR3 is TGCGCCAGCAGCCTAGACGAGGGAAATCGGAACACTGAAGCTTTCTTT. Translation: CASSLDEGNRNTEAFF.

The V gene is TRBV7-3, the J gene TRBJ2-1; no clear D gene. Germline CDR1 and CDR2: SGHTA and FQGTGA. Deletions cut 5 bases from V and 7 bases from J, with 12 bases between. This CDR3 comprises 13 residues. The CDR3 DNA is TGTGCCAGCAGCCCATACTCTGGTAATGAGCAGTTCTTC. It yields the protein CASSPYSGNEQFF.

This clonotype was counted a few times. This rearrangement joins TRBV29-1 to TRBJ2-3; D unresolved. V lost 5 bases and J lost 4, with 10 bases in between. The CDR3 is made up of 12 amino acids. The germline CDR1 and CDR2 sequences are SQVTM and ANQGSEA. The CDR3 DNA reads TGCAGCGTTAGGCAGCTCGCAGATACGCAGTATTTT. Its translation: CSVRQLADTQYF.

This CDR3 reads CASSPVLGITEAFF. For the CDR3, the DNA is TGCGCCAGCAGCCCGGTACTCGGGATTACTGAAGCTTTCTTT. This rearrangement joins TRBV5-1 to TRBJ1-1; D gene uncertain. The CDR3 is made up of 14 amino acids. CDR1 SGHRS and CDR2 YFSETQ come from the germline V gene. Trimming removed 4 bases from V and 5 bases from J, with 15 bases in between.

The chain couples TRBV5-1 to TRBJ1-1, with D unresolved. This CDR3 comprises 17 residues. Germline assignment: CDR1 SGHRS and CDR2 YFSETQ. With 1 base removed from V and 0 bases from J, the gap between germline ends came to 16 bases. This chain's CDR3 is CASSLLSTRLMNTEAFF. The CDR3 DNA is TGCGCCAGCAGCTTGCTGTCGACAAGACTTATGAACACTGAAGCTTTCTTT. Drawing the rest from reference TRBV5-1 and TRBJ1-1, the complete variable domain is KAGVTQTPRYLIKTRGQQVTLSCSPISGHRSVSWYQQTPGQGLQFLFEYFSETQRNKGNFPGRFSGRQFSNSRSEMNVSTLELGDSALYLCASSLLSTRLMNTEAFFGQGTRLTVV.